The rows below give T cell receptor beta chains drawn from one sample of a study of blood T cell repertoires in COVID-19. This table comes from immunoSEQ multiplex PCR, and its TCRdb copy is limited to in-frame clones, with some not included. Of about 40,000 clones in the sample, about 82% were seen once. Specimen: peripheral blood. Receptors originate from a man aged 50-60 years with active COVID-19. Each CDR3 is given without its conserved first and last residue. Fields, in order: V gene, J gene, CDR3 protein.

V gene: TRBV4-1
J gene: TRBJ2-1
CDR3 protein: ASSLRASGGQRDEQF

V gene: TRBV4-1
J gene: TRBJ1-5
CDR3 protein: ASSQDTFYNQPQH

V gene: TRBV5-6
J gene: TRBJ2-7
CDR3 protein: ASSRGQSYEQY

V gene: TRBV11-2
J gene: TRBJ2-7
CDR3 protein: ASRASGGQY

V gene: TRBV4-3
J gene: TRBJ1-5
CDR3 protein: ASSQGGQGDQPQH

V gene: TRBV4-2
J gene: TRBJ2-5
CDR3 protein: ASSQDWAFQETQY

V gene: TRBV6-1
J gene: TRBJ1-5
CDR3 protein: ASSEGTGYSNQPQH

V gene: TRBV12-3/TRBV12-4
J gene: TRBJ2-7
CDR3 protein: ASSLQGYEQY

V gene: TRBV7-2
J gene: TRBJ2-7
CDR3 protein: ASSPRTGDYEQY

V gene: TRBV7-9
J gene: TRBJ2-2
CDR3 protein: ASSYPDGLAGVYTGELF

V gene: TRBV2
J gene: TRBJ1-1
CDR3 protein: ASSGQTEAF

V gene: TRBV7-8
J gene: TRBJ2-4
CDR3 protein: ASSLAREIAKNIQY

V gene: TRBV2
J gene: TRBJ2-7
CDR3 protein: ASRDLMGGYEQY

V gene: TRBV3-1/TRBV3-2
J gene: TRBJ2-1
CDR3 protein: ASSPWTSHEQF

V gene: TRBV5-1
J gene: TRBJ2-7
CDR3 protein: ASSRSGSYDEQY

V gene: TRBV10-3
J gene: TRBJ2-7
CDR3 protein: AISESGRSAYEQY

V gene: TRBV20-1
J gene: TRBJ2-1
CDR3 protein: SAAVENEQF

V gene: TRBV9
J gene: TRBJ1-6
CDR3 protein: ASSGGGSSGDSPLH

V gene: TRBV5-1
J gene: TRBJ2-7
CDR3 protein: ASRRTGSSYEQY

V gene: TRBV4-3
J gene: TRBJ2-3
CDR3 protein: ASSQRLAGVDTQY

V gene: TRBV28
J gene: TRBJ2-3
CDR3 protein: ASSLSTDTQY

V gene: TRBV7-9
J gene: TRBJ2-5
CDR3 protein: ASSLWTGMQETQY